One sample yielded the 25 T cell receptor beta chains listed below, sequenced in a study of Graves' ophthalmopathy and Graves' hyperthyroidism. Amplification targeted the TCR beta CDR3 regions, with RNA transcripts as the source material. First-round RT-PCR with HTBI primers preceded a second-round multiplex PCR. TCRdb re-called the multiplex PCR reads with MiXCR, one entry per CDR3 protein. The sample yields 300,000 to 400,000 distinct CDR3 sequences, about a sixth seen once. Material: peripheral blood. These receptors were collected from an adult man with Graves' ophthalmopathy.

There are many counts of this clonotype. V usage is TRBV12-3 or TRBV12-4 and J usage is TRBJ1-2; 7 bases line up with TRBD1. V lost 3 bases and J lost 4; bases outside the gene matches: 8. The length of the CDR3 is 15 residues. The DNA for the CDR3 is TGTGCCAGCAGTTTGTCACAGGGGTTCGGCTATGGCTACACCTTC. It specifies CASSLSQGFGYGYTF.

This clonotype was counted at least ten times. The rearrangement links TRBV5-1 to TRBJ2-7; possible D gene TRBD2, 6 bases. The V end was cut by 3 bases, the J end by 2 bases, with 15 bases between. Germline CDR1 SGHRS, CDR2 YFSETQ. The CDR3 covers 15 residues. The CDR3 reads CASSYGTGSTYEQYF. The CDR3 DNA reads as TGCGCCAGCAGCTACGGGACCGGGAGCACCTACGAGCAGTACTTC.

This clonotype was seen repeatedly, ten times or more. The V and J genes are TRBV5-5 and TRBJ1-2, with 7 nucleotides matching TRBD1. With 4 bases clipped from V and 4 bases from J, the junction kept 10 bases outside the gene matches. Germline V gene data show CDR1 as SGHKS and CDR2 as YYEKEE (reference sequence). The length of the CDR3 is 15 residues. The CDR3 protein is CASSRARTGGYGYTF. In DNA, the CDR3 is TGTGCCAGCAGCCGGGCTCGGACAGGCGGCTATGGCTACACCTTC.

Many counts were recorded for this clonotype. V and J are TRBV20-1 and TRBJ1-6; 7 bases fit TRBD1. Germline trimming cut 4 bases from V and 9 bases from J; bases unmatched to any gene: 6. Germline V CDR1 and CDR2: DFQATT, SNEGSKA (reference sequence). The CDR3 spans 13 residues. CDR3 loop: CSATQGRFSPLHF. The DNA of the CDR3 is TGCAGTGCTACACAGGGGCGCTTTTCACCCCTCCACTTT.

This clonotype was seen many times. The chain joins TRBV6-5 to TRBJ2-4; 11 bases align to TRBD1. This CDR3 has 18 amino acids. V lost 0 bases to trimming and J lost 1 base; unmatched junction nucleotides: 5. Per germline, CDR1 MNHEY and CDR2 SVGAGI. The CDR3 protein is CASSYSRTGGEAKNIQYF. As DNA, the CDR3 is TGTGCCAGCAGTTACTCCCGGACAGGGGGCGAGGCCAAAAACATTCAGTACTTC.

This chain uses TRBV15 with TRBJ1-1; no firm D call. Deletions cut 0 bases from V and 0 bases from J, with 11 bases between. The CDR3 is 16 residues long. Germline CDR1 is LNHNV and CDR2 is YYDKDF (reference sequence). CDR3 amino acids: CATSRDAGFMNTEAFF. DNA of the CDR3: TGTGCCACCAGCAGAGATGCGGGTTTCATGAACACTGAAGCTTTCTTT. Based on the CDR3 plus reference TRBV15 and TRBJ1-1, the full variable domain is DAMVIQNPRYQVTQFGKPVTLSCSQTLNHNVMYWYQQKSSQAPKLLFHYYDKDFNNEADTPDNFQSRRPNTSFCFLDIRSPGLGDTAMYLCATSRDAGFMNTEAFFGQGTRLTVV.

This clonotype was counted ten times or more. V usage is TRBV12-3 or TRBV12-4 and J usage is TRBJ1-1; D uncertain. The CDR3 is made up of 14 amino acids. Between the trimmed V and J ends, which lost 6 bases and 4 bases, there was a span of 15 bases. The CDR3 DNA is TGTGCCAGCAGAGAAGACGTCTCGGGCACTGAAGCTTTCTTT. Its translation: CASREDVSGTEAFF.

This clonotype was seen at least ten times. This chain connects TRBV12-3 or TRBV12-4 to TRBJ2-5, with 14 bases that match TRBD2. The CDR3 is 18 amino acids. The ends lost 4 bases at V and 5 bases at J; junction bases unmatched: 12. The CDR3: CASSSRPGLAGEGETQYF. DNA for the CDR3: TGTGCCAGCAGTTCCCGTCCGGGACTAGCGGGAGAGGGGGAGACCCAGTACTTC.

This clonotype was picked up many times. The CDR3: CASSLTGQSGLAGIETQYF. The CDR3 DNA is TGCGCCAGCAGCTTGACGGGACAGTCAGGACTAGCGGGAATCGAGACCCAGTACTTC. This chain links TRBV5-1 with TRBJ2-5; TRBD2 agrees at 12 bases. The CDR3 totals 19 residues. The junction had 15 bases not matched to a gene; V was cut back by 1 base and J by 5 bases. Germline lookup yields CDR1 SGHRS and CDR2 YFSETQ.

V is TRBV6-2 or TRBV6-3 and J is TRBJ1-5; 9 bases are shared with TRBD1. The V gene end was trimmed by 2 bases and the J gene end by 4 bases; junction bases not matched to a gene: 6. The CDR3 runs 16 residues. Germline V gene data show CDR1 as MNHEY and CDR2 as SVGEGT. CDR3 region: CASSYGDRGRNQPQHF. CDR3 nucleotides: TGTGCCAGCAGTTACGGCGACAGGGGGAGAAATCAGCCCCAGCATTTT.

The table lists this clonotype with many counts. The V and J genes are TRBV29-1 and TRBJ2-2; perhaps D is TRBD1 or TRBD2 (5 bases each). The CDR3 extends over 15 amino acids. Germline-derived CDR1 and CDR2 are SQVTM and ANQGSEA. V was shortened by 7 bases and J by 1 base, with 16 bases between the two germline ends. CDR3 residues: CSATGWDVNTGELFF. CDR3 nucleotide sequence: TGCAGCGCCACGGGCTGGGACGTGAACACCGGGGAGCTGTTTTTT.

This clonotype was counted many times. V is TRBV5-5 and J is TRBJ2-5; perhaps TRBD2 as D (6 bases). The CDR3 has 14 residues. Trimming took 2 bases from V and 5 from J, leaving 13 bases between them. CDR1 and CDR2 (germline): SGHKS, YYEKEE (reference sequence). The DNA of the CDR3 is TGTGCCAGCAGCTTCGTTGGAGGGGAGGAGACCCAGTACTTC. Protein sequence: CASSFVGGEETQYF. Combining the CDR3 with reference TRBV5-5 and TRBJ2-5 gives the whole variable domain DAGVTQSPTHLIKTRGQQVTLRCSPISGHKSVSWYQQVLGQGPQFIFQYYEKEERGRGNFPDRFSARQFPNYSSELNVNALLLGDSALYLCASSFVGGEETQYFGPGTRLLVL.

This clonotype appeared many times. This chain joins TRBV9 and TRBJ2-5, with 11 positions matching TRBD2. V lost 0 bases to trimming and J lost 3 bases; unmatched junction nucleotides: 7. CDR3 size: 17 residues. The germline V gene has CDR1 SGDLS and CDR2 YYNGEE. Here the CDR3 reads CASSVVNGLAGEETQYF. The CDR3 bases are TGTGCCAGCAGCGTAGTGAACGGACTAGCGGGCGAAGAGACCCAGTACTTC.

This clonotype was seen at least ten times. V and J are TRBV5-1 and TRBJ2-2, with 8 bases lining up with TRBD1. The CDR3 covers 15 residues. Germline lookup yields CDR1 SGHRS and CDR2 YFSETQ. The V and J ends lost 4 bases and 3 bases, in that order; junction bases with no gene match: 5. This chain's CDR3 is CASSPDRGHTGELFF. CDR3 nucleotide sequence: TGCGCCAGCAGCCCCGACAGGGGCCACACCGGGGAGCTGTTTTTT.

In its sample, this clonotype was seen a few times. Here the CDR3 DNA reads TGTGCCAGCAGTTCAAGACAGGGGACTGGCTACACCTTC. This sequence encodes CASSSRQGTGYTF. J is TRBJ1-2 and V is TRBV27; TRBD1 aligns across 8 bases. The CDR3 contains 13 residues. With V trimmed by 4 bases and J by 7 bases, 5 bases remained unmatched. Germline assignment: CDR1 MNHEY and CDR2 SMNVEV (reference sequence).

The rearrangement links TRBV12-3 or TRBV12-4 to TRBJ2-7, with no clear D. This CDR3 has 11 amino acids. Trimming took off 8 bases at V and 6 bases at J, with 11 bases between the two ends. DNA for the CDR3: TGTGCCAGCGGGAATATGGGCGAGCAGTACTTC. This sequence encodes CASGNMGEQYF.

The table lists this clonotype with many counts. The chain recombines TRBV10-3 with TRBJ1-6; TRBD1 aligns across 8 bases. The CDR3 consists of 13 residues. Germline values: CDR1 ENHRY, CDR2 SYGVKD. V was pared by 8 bases and J by 6 bases, with 3 bases of the junction left unmatched. CDR3 sequence: CAIGTGGNSPLHF. DNA of the CDR3: TGTGCCATCGGGACAGGCGGTAATTCACCCCTCCACTTT.

This clonotype was seen at least ten times. The chain carries TRBV7-2 and TRBJ2-4; possibly TRBD1 for D (7 bases). Germline V gene data show CDR1 as SGHTA and CDR2 as FQGNSA. The CDR3 totals 14 residues. With 4 bases removed from V and 4 bases from J, the gap between germline ends came to 11 bases. The CDR3 region is CASSSRGAKNIQYF. DNA for the CDR3: TGTGCCAGCAGCTCCAGGGGGGCAAAAAACATTCAGTACTTC.

This clonotype has at least ten counts. The rearrangement links TRBV6-1 to TRBJ2-7; 9 nucleotides agree with TRBD1. This CDR3 has 15 residues. CDR1 is MNHNS and CDR2 is SASEGT in the germline V gene. V gave up 6 bases and J gave up 5 bases; unmatched junction bases: 11. For the CDR3, the DNA is TGTGCCAGCAGGGACCCGGGACAGGGCGTGAACGAGCAGTACTTC. This gives the protein CASRDPGQGVNEQYF.

This clonotype came up many times. This chain uses TRBV7-8 with TRBJ1-5, with 8 bases aligning to TRBD1. Germline loops: CDR1 SGHVS, CDR2 FQNEAQ. The CDR3 is made up of 15 amino acids. The V segment lost 1 base and the J segment 3 bases; nucleotides outside the gene matches: 2. CDR3 nucleotides: TGTGCCAGCAGCTTAGGCAGGGGGCCCAATCAGCCCCAGCATTTT. Protein sequence: CASSLGRGPNQPQHF.

This clonotype has at least ten counts. This chain connects TRBV7-9 to TRBJ2-5; D gene uncertain. The CDR3 is 12 residues long. V lost 5 bases to trimming and J lost 7 bases, with 11 bases between them. Germline loops: CDR1 SEHNR, CDR2 FQNEAQ (reference sequence). The CDR3 loop reads CASSNDVGTQYF. In DNA form, the CDR3 reads TGTGCCAGCAGCAATGACGTTGGGACCCAGTACTTC.

This clonotype was found many times. The chain uses TRBV7-9 and TRBJ2-7; D is unclear. CDR1 is SEHNR and CDR2 is FQNEAQ in the germline V gene (reference sequence). Trimming stripped 7 bases from V and 7 bases from J, with 11 bases between. The length of the CDR3 is 11 residues. CDR3 DNA: TGTGCCAGCAACAGAATGGGGGAGCAGTACTTC. Translated, it gives CASNRMGEQYF.

This clonotype was seen many times. The J gene is TRBJ1-5, the V gene TRBV20-1, with D uncertain. CDR1 and CDR2 from the germline V gene are DFQATT and SNEGSKA (reference sequence). This CDR3 is 16 amino acids long. Trimming cost V 1 base and J 7 bases, with 20 bases left between them. CDR3 sequence reads: CSARVDSRALGQPQHF. The CDR3 DNA is TGCAGTGCTAGAGTCGATAGCCGGGCCCTGGGGCAGCCCCAGCATTTT.

The genes are TRBV20-1 and TRBJ1-1, with a weak D call TRBD1 (6 bases). V dropped 4 bases and J dropped 6 bases, with 21 bases sitting between them. Germline values: CDR1 DFQATT, CDR2 SNEGSKA (reference sequence). This CDR3 spans 15 amino acids. CDR3: CSATPGGRGAPEAFF. The CDR3 bases are TGCAGTGCTACCCCCGGGGGCAGGGGAGCCCCTGAAGCTTTCTTT.

This clonotype was detected ten times or more. The V and J genes are TRBV10-3 and TRBJ2-2; D possibly uses TRBD1 or TRBD2 (5 bases each). This CDR3 comprises 16 residues. Germline CDR1 and CDR2: ENHRY and SYGVKD. V lost 3 bases and J 2 bases, leaving 13 bases between the germline ends. Here the CDR3 DNA reads TGTGCCATCAGTGAAGGGGACGGCGATAACACCGGGGAGCTGTTTTTT. This translates into CAISEGDGDNTGELFF.